This TCR beta chain came from a study of blood T cell repertoires in COVID-19. Study information: The samples span acute and convalescent COVID-19 from the United States, Italy and Spain. T cells, B-cell-depleted T cells, or PBMCs supplied cDNA or gDNA.

The V end lost 8 bases, the J end lost 0 bases, and 8 bases lay between the germline ends. The V gene's germline CDR1 is SNHLY and CDR2 FYNNEI. CDR3 length equals 13 residues. The participants were between roughly 18 and 89 years old and came from about two dozen US areas. Measured with immunoSEQ multiplex PCR; TCRdb has only the in-frame clones, and not every one. The sample has around 180,000 clones; 89% are singletons. This chain connects TRBV2 to TRBJ1-3, with D unclear. The sequenced material came from PBMCs or T cells enriched from blood (not recorded which). This receptor was identified in a woman in her thirties or forties with acute COVID-19. The CDR3 DNA reads TGTGCCAGCGAGATCTCCTCTGGAAACACCATATATTTT. Its protein is CASEISSGNTIYF.